This T cell receptor beta chain was captured by sequencing in a study of patients and donors after allogeneic stem cell transplantation. This clonotype was seen a handful of times. Germline V gives CDR1 SGHTA, CDR2 FQGNSA. The V and J ends lost 4 bases and 0 bases respectively, with 6 bases between them. The CDR3 consists of 13 residues. TCRdb re-called the RT-PCR reads through MiXCR, storing one row per CDR3 protein. Here the sample spans roughly 150,000 distinct CDR3 sequences, 24% being singletons. The chain links TRBV7-2 to TRBJ2-5; D remains ambiguous. The sample comprised blood, either unsorted or a sorted T cell fraction (not recorded which). The source of this sequence is a human donor who was either an allogeneic HSCT recipient or a stem cell or donor lymphocyte infusion donor (not recorded which). It is not recorded whose cells these are; they may come from a transplant donor. In nucleotides, the CDR3 is TGTGCCAGCAGCTCATCGTACCAAGAGACCCAGTACTTC. Its protein product is CASSSSYQETQYF.